The rows below give T cell receptor beta chains drawn from one sample of a study of Graves' ophthalmopathy and Graves' hyperthyroidism. Each CDR3 protein is one row after TCRdb ran MiXCR on the multiplex PCR reads. The sample records over a million distinct CDR3 sequences, about two fifths being singletons. Sample: peripheral blood or thyroid tissue (not recorded which). All receptors come from an adult man with Graves' hyperthyroidism. Each CDR3 is given with its conserved first and last residue. The D gene is left open where the match is weak. The listing skips clone size in some rows; elsewhere it reads once, few, many or a size class.

D	size	J	V	CDR3	DNA
TRBD2	many	TRBJ2-7	TRBV29-1	CSVEGGGQGEQYF	TGCAGCGTTGAGGGGGGAGGGCAGGGAGAGCAGTACTTC
.	.	TRBJ1-5	TRBV28	CASSDTGTTSNQPQHF	TGTGCCAGCAGTGATACCGGGACAACTAGCAATCAGCCCCAGCATTTT
TRBD1	.	TRBJ2-5	TRBV7-2	CASSYRGQGTQYF	TGTGCCAGCAGCTACAGGGGGCAGGGGACCCAGTACTTC
TRBD1	.	TRBJ2-7	TRBV7-2	CASRKPGQGAYEQYF	TGTGCCAGCAGGAAGCCGGGACAGGGCGCCTACGAGCAGTACTTC
.	many	TRBJ2-7	TRBV7-8	CASSLVGPNEISSNYEQYF	TGTGCCAGCAGCTTAGTAGGTCCCAACGAGATTTCCTCCAACTACGAGCAGTACTTC
TRBD1	few	TRBJ1-5	TRBV20-1	CSAREDRGNQPQHF	TGCAGTGCTAGGGAGGACAGGGGCAATCAGCCCCAGCATTTT
TRBD2	.	TRBJ2-5	TRBV12-3/TRBV12-4	CASGASGLAVYF	TGTGCCAGTGGGGCTAGCGGGCTGGCCGTGTACTTC
TRBD1	.	TRBJ2-2	TRBV20-1	CSAPGTGGTGELFF	TGCAGTGCTCCCGGGACAGGGGGGACCGGGGAGCTGTTTTTT
.	.	TRBJ1-1	TRBV18	CASSPMAVNTEAFF	TGTGCCAGCTCACCGATGGCGGTTAACACTGAAGCTTTCTTT
TRBD1	.	TRBJ1-4	TRBV6-6	CASSHRGRSPEMFF	TGTGCCAGCAGTCACAGGGGGAGAAGCCCCGAAATGTTTTTT
.	.	TRBJ2-7	TRBV11-3	CASSLDGNFYEQYF	TGTGCCAGCAGCTTAGATGGGAATTTCTACGAGCAGTACTTC
.	.	TRBJ2-7	TRBV29-1	CSVVEGSTYEQYF	TGCAGCGTTGTGGAAGGGTCTACCTACGAGCAGTACTTC
TRBD1	.	TRBJ1-2	TRBV10-2	CASMRDSLLNYGYTF	TGCGCCAGCATGCGGGACAGCCTTTTAAACTATGGCTACACCTTC
.	many	TRBJ1-3	TRBV29-1	CSAGHGTDSGNTIYF	TGCAGCGCTGGACACGGGACGGACTCTGGAAACACCATATATTTT
.	few	TRBJ1-3	TRBV9	CASSPRGATGGNTIYF	TGTGCCAGCAGCCCCCGGGGGGCCACCGGGGGAAACACCATATATTTT
.	few	TRBJ2-5	TRBV19	CASSRWGLRYQETQYF	TGTGCCAGTAGCCGTTGGGGGCTTAGGTACCAAGAGACCCAGTACTTC
TRBD1	.	TRBJ1-6	TRBV5-1	CASSRTGSSNSPLHF	TGCGCCAGCAGCCGGACAGGGAGCAGCAATTCACCCCTCCACTTT
.	.	TRBJ2-3	TRBV7-9	CAEGPDTDTQYF	TGTGCCGAGGGACCGGACACAGATACGCAGTATTTT
.	many	TRBJ1-5	TRBV6-2/TRBV6-3	CASSVPRQPQHF	TGTGCCAGCAGTGTTCCACGACAGCCCCAGCATTTT
.	.	TRBJ1-2	TRBV29-1	CSADTRGNYGYTF	TGCAGCGCTGATACGCGGGGGAACTATGGCTACACCTTC
.	.	TRBJ1-5	TRBV19	CASSIRTGYEVDQPQHF	TGTGCCAGTAGTATCCGGACGGGCTATGAGGTTGATCAGCCCCAGCATTTT
.	.	TRBJ1-2	TRBV25-1	CASRDQVAYGYTF	TGTGCCAGCAGAGATCAGGTGGCCTATGGCTACACCTTC
TRBD1	many	TRBJ2-2	TRBV2	CASRKGTGGTGELFF	TGTGCCAGCAGAAAGGGTACAGGGGGCACCGGGGAGCTGTTTTTT
.	.	TRBJ1-1	TRBV29-1	CSVSQPNTEAFF	TGCAGCGTCTCGCAGCCGAACACTGAAGCTTTCTTT
.	many	TRBJ1-5	TRBV5-1	CASSLGGAAQPQHF	TGCGCCAGCAGCTTGGGAGGGGCCGCTCAGCCCCAGCATTTT
.	.	TRBJ1-5	TRBV20-1	CSARDEYQPQHF	TGCAGTGCTAGAGATGAATATCAGCCCCAGCATTTT
.	.	TRBJ2-7	TRBV15	CATSSVDSGIHEQYF	TGTGCCACCAGCAGCGTTGATTCAGGGATCCACGAGCAGTACTTC
TRBD2	.	TRBJ2-7	TRBV20-1	CSAEPGLAGVSSYEQYF	TGCAGTGCTGAACCGGGACTAGCGGGGGTTAGCTCCTACGAGCAGTACTTC
.	.	TRBJ1-2	TRBV7-9	CASSLVMARANGYTF	TGTGCCAGCAGCTTGGTTATGGCCAGGGCTAATGGCTACACCTTC
.	few	TRBJ1-6	TRBV5-5	CASSSFGSNSYNSPLHF	TGTGCCAGCAGCTCTTTCGGCTCGAACTCCTATAATTCACCCCTCCACTTT
.	.	TRBJ2-2	TRBV30	CAWSLTRRVTGELFF	TGTGCCTGGAGCCTCACGCGGAGAGTCACCGGGGAGCTGTTTTTT
TRBD2	.	TRBJ2-5	TRBV29-1	CRASGGSKETQYF	TGCCGCGCTAGCGGGGGATCAAAAGAGACCCAGTACTTC
.	.	TRBJ1-6	TRBV19	CASSVRGNSPLHF	TGTGCCAGTAGCGTCAGGGGCAATTCACCCCTCCACTTT
.	.	TRBJ2-5	TRBV28	CASLQGKETQYF	TGTGCCAGCCTACAGGGTAAAGAGACCCAGTACTTC
TRBD2	many	TRBJ2-2	TRBV7-2	CASSSQSASGGTGELFF	TGTGCCAGCAGCTCCCAGAGTGCTAGCGGGGGAACCGGGGAGCTGTTTTTT
.	.	TRBJ1-1	TRBV19	CASRPMRNTEAFF	TGTGCCAGTAGACCAATGAGGAACACTGAAGCTTTCTTT
.	many	TRBJ1-5	TRBV10-2	CAVQQTGSNQPQHF	TGCGCCGTCCAGCAAACAGGGAGCAATCAGCCCCAGCATTTT
TRBD2	.	TRBJ2-7	TRBV4-1	CASSQANRGTSGAYEQYF	TGTGCCAGCAGCCAAGCAAACAGGGGGACTAGCGGAGCCTACGAGCAGTACTTC
TRBD1	.	TRBJ1-3	TRBV5-1	CASGSTGTVLNSGNTIYF	TGCGCCAGCGGCTCCACCGGGACAGTCCTTAACTCTGGAAACACCATATATTTT
TRBD1	.	TRBJ1-1	TRBV25-1	CASSEITGGNTEAFF	TGTGCCAGCAGTGAGATCACAGGGGGTAACACTGAAGCTTTCTTT
TRBD1	.	TRBJ2-5	TRBV27	CASSPTGRAQETQYF	TGTGCCAGCAGTCCGACAGGGAGAGCCCAAGAGACCCAGTACTTC
TRBD1	.	TRBJ2-7	TRBV15	CATSRVTGAGSSYEQYF	TGTGCCACCAGTAGGGTGACAGGGGCGGGAAGCTCCTACGAGCAGTACTTC
.	.	TRBJ1-2	TRBV7-2	CASSPDSGNTVGYTF	TGTGCCAGCAGCCCGGACTCTGGAAACACTGTTGGCTACACCTTC
TRBD2	.	TRBJ2-2	TRBV7-8	CASSRRETSGELFF	TGTGCCAGCTCCAGGCGGGAGACTTCCGGGGAGCTGTTTTTT
TRBD1	.	TRBJ1-1	TRBV7-2	CASRGQGLRGRTEAFF	TGTGCCAGCAGAGGACAGGGGTTACGCGGTCGTACTGAAGCTTTCTTT
TRBD2	many	TRBJ2-5	TRBV9	CASSVLAGGRETQYF	TGTGCCAGCAGCGTACTAGCGGGAGGGCGAGAGACCCAGTACTTC
TRBD1	few	TRBJ2-7	TRBV28	CASKGAGQGLHEQYF	TGTGCCAGCAAAGGGGCGGGACAGGGGTTACACGAGCAGTACTTC
.	many	TRBJ1-5	TRBV4-1	CASSQATGKPQHF	TGCGCCAGCAGCCAAGCGACCGGGAAGCCCCAGCATTTT
.	.	TRBJ1-1	TRBV12-3/TRBV12-4	CASRPGRRMGNTEAFF	TGTGCCAGCAGACCGGGACGCAGGATGGGGAACACTGAAGCTTTCTTT
TRBD1	.	TRBJ2-7	TRBV7-8	CASSLATGASYEQYF	TGTGCCAGCAGCTTGGCGACAGGGGCCTCCTACGAGCAGTACTTC
.	few	TRBJ1-5	TRBV10-3	CASSSWQNSNQPQHF	TGTGCCAGCAGTTCTTGGCAAAATAGCAATCAGCCCCAGCATTTT
TRBD1	.	TRBJ2-6	TRBV5-1	CASSKQGVVAGANVLTF	TGTGCCAGCAGCAAACAGGGGGTCGTGGCTGGGGCCAACGTCCTGACTTTC